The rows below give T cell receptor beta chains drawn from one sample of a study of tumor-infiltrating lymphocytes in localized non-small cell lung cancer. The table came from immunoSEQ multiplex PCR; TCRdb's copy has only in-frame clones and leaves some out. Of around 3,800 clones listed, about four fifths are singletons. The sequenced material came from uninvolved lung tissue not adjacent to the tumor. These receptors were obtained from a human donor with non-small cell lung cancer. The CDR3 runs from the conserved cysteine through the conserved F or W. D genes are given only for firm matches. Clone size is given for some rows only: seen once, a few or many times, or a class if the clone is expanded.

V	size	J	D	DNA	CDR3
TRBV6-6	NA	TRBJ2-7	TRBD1	TGTGCCAGCACCCCCCCCACGGGACAGGGGCTCTACGAGCAGTACTTC	CASTPPTGQGLYEQYF
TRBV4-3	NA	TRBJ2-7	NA	TGCGCCAGCAGCCCGTCAGGGGCGGTTAGGGACTACGAGCAGTACTTC	CASSPSGAVRDYEQYF
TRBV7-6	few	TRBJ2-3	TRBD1	TGTGCCAGCAGCTTAGAAATTACGGCAGGGGGAACAGATACGCAGTATTTT	CASSLEITAGGTDTQYF
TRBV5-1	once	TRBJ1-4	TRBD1	TGCGCCAGCAGCTTGGGACAGGGGGTTTTTAATGAAAAACTGTTTTTT	CASSLGQGVFNEKLFF
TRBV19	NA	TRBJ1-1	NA	TGTGCCAGTCGGGACGACGAGATGAACACTGAAGCTTTCTTT	CASRDDEMNTEAFF
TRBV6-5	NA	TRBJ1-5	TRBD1	TGTGCCAGCAGTCCACATATGGACAGGGACCAGCCCCAGCATTTT	CASSPHMDRDQPQHF
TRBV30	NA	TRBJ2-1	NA	TGTGCCTGGAGTGTTTGGCAGGCCTCCTACAATGAGCAGTTCTTC	CAWSVWQASYNEQFF
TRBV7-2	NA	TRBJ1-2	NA	TGTGCCAGCAGCCCCGGACAGTTTCTTGGCTACACCTTC	CASSPGQFLGYTF
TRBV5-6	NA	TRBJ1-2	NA	TGTGCCAGCAGCTTTGGGGAGACTAACTATGGCTACACCTTC	CASSFGETNYGYTF
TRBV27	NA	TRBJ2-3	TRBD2	TGTGCCAGCAAGGCGGGAGGGGTTGCAGATACGCAGTATTTT	CASKAGGVADTQYF
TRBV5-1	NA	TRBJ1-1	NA	TGCGCCAGCAGCTTGAACACTCTTCGGGCTCCTCGGGCTTTCTTT	CASSLNTLRAPRAFF
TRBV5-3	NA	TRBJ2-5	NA	TGTGCCAGAAGCTTGGACGGGGCGGTCGAGACCCAGTACTTC	CARSLDGAVETQYF
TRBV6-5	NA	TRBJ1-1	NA	TGTGCCAGCAGTTACTCAACAGGGAACACTGAAGCTTTCTTT	CASSYSTGNTEAFF
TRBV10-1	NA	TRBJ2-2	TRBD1	TGCGCCAGCAGTCCGGGACAGGGGGCAGACGGGGAGCTGTTTTTT	CASSPGQGADGELFF
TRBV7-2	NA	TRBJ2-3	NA	TGTGCCAGCAGCTCCTACACAGATACGCAGTATTTT	CASSSYTDTQYF
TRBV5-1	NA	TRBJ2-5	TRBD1	TGCGCCAGCAGCTTGGGGACAGGAGGTCAGGAGACCCAGTACTTC	CASSLGTGGQETQYF